This T cell receptor beta chain is drawn from a study of lymphopenia after photon versus proton radiotherapy. Study-level points and caveats: Oligoclonal CD8+ Temra expansion after nadir drove photon patients' diversity drop.

CDR1 is MNHEY, CDR2 SMNVEV, per germline (reference sequence). The ends were cut back, 10 bases at V and 1 base at J, with 21 bases in the middle. CDR3 length: 16 residues. In regard to this clone: The antigen remains undetermined. This same CDR3 is encoded by further DNA sequences in the sample.

Generated by immunoSEQ multiplex PCR, the TCRdb table keeps only in-frame clones and is missing some. The data show more than 25,000 clones, around four fifths seen once. The starting material was peripheral blood, obtained from a patient treated with photon-based radiotherapy. This TCR derives from a woman in her fifties or sixties with pancreatic cancer. V is TRBV27 and J is TRBJ2-3, with D perhaps matching TRBD2 (6 bases). CDR3 DNA: TGTGCCACCAGAATCGGGCGGGGAGGACGCACAGATACGCAGTATTTT. Its protein product is CATRIGRGGRTDTQYF.